What follows are 20 T cell receptor beta chains derived from one specimen sequenced in a study of T-cell memory formation after mild COVID-19. A single record per CDR3 protein comes from TCRdb applying MiXCR to the 5' RACE reads. Among about 400,000 distinct CDR3 sequences, around 17% were seen once, and the ten largest hold 20% to 25%. The material sequenced was PBMCs or a T cell subset sorted from them (not recorded which). These receptors originate from a man aged 18-30 years who had mild COVID-19 (a few samples of this study predate the infection). Cell type and time point are not known.

This clonotype occurred a few times. The genes are TRBV11-2 and TRBJ2-5; the D is unclear. The V gene's germline CDR1 is SGHAT and CDR2 FQNNGV. Trimming pared 5 bases from V and 4 bases from J, leaving 8 bases between. This CDR3 spans 12 amino acids. CDR3 region: CASSRPPETQYF. CDR3 DNA sequence: TGTGCCAGCAGCCGCCCTCCAGAGACCCAGTACTTC.

This clonotype has a count of ten or more. The rearrangement uses TRBV7-2 and TRBJ1-2, with 9 bases fitting TRBD1. Looked up from germline, CDR1 is SGHTA and CDR2 is FQGNSA. The CDR3 covers 14 residues. Germline trimming cut 3 bases from V and 2 bases from J; bases unmatched to any gene: 1. CDR3: CASSFDRGNYGYTF. The CDR3, as DNA: TGTGCCAGCAGCTTTGACAGGGGGAACTATGGCTACACCTTC.

The chain uses TRBV7-9 and TRBJ2-5, with TRBD1 matching 8 bases. CDR1 is SEHNR and CDR2 is FQNEAQ in the germline V gene (reference sequence). This CDR3 region has 15 residues. V trimming: 5 bases; J trimming: 3 bases; junction bases outside the gene matches: 8. The CDR3 protein is CASSQPQDREETQYF. The DNA of the CDR3 is TGTGCCAGCAGCCAACCCCAGGACAGGGAAGAGACCCAGTACTTC.

The genes are TRBV12-3 or TRBV12-4 and TRBJ1-1, with D unresolved. The CDR3 is made up of 12 amino acids. The V end lost 7 bases, the J end lost 1 base, and 7 bases lay between the germline ends. In nucleotides, the CDR3 is TGTGCCAGCATCCAGCAGAACACTGAAGCTTTCTTT. Protein product: CASIQQNTEAFF.

This clonotype was counted between two and nine times. This chain connects TRBV18 to TRBJ2-1; 10 bases are shared with TRBD2. The CDR3 is 16 amino acids. The germline V gene has CDR1 KGHSH and CDR2 LQKENI. Germline trimming cut 2 bases from V and 7 bases from J; bases unmatched to any gene: 8. CDR3: CASSPIMASGGNEQFF. CDR3 nucleotides: TGTGCCAGCTCACCAATAATGGCTAGCGGGGGAAATGAGCAGTTCTTC. Looking up the rest from reference TRBV18 and TRBJ2-1 gives the full variable domain: NAGVMQNPRHLVRRRGQEARLRCSPMKGHSHVYWYRQLPEEGLKFMVYLQKENIIDESGMPKERFSAEFPKEGPSILRIQQVVRGDSAAYFCASSPIMASGGNEQFFGPGTRLTVL.

The chain links TRBV4-3 to TRBJ1-6; 7 bases fit TRBD1. The junction had 7 bases not matched to a gene; V was cut back by 3 bases and J by 8 bases. The CDR3 has 15 amino acids. Germline V gene sequence: CDR1 LGHNA, CDR2 YSLEER. CDR3 sequence: CASSHGGQGDSPLHF. The CDR3 nucleotides read TGCGCCAGCAGCCACGGTGGCCAGGGGGATTCACCCCTCCACTTT.

This clonotype has a count of ten or more. The chain couples TRBV7-2 to TRBJ2-5, with TRBD2 matching 8 bases. Trimming took 1 base from V and 4 from J; bases not matched to a gene: 8. The CDR3 is 16 amino acids. Germline CDR1 and CDR2: SGHTA and FQGNSA. The CDR3 here is CASSLGGSGVGETQYF. The CDR3 DNA reads TGTGCCAGCAGCTTAGGTGGTAGCGGGGTGGGAGAGACCCAGTACTTC.

This clonotype was seen a handful of times. J is TRBJ2-5 and V is TRBV15; TRBD2 is a possible D gene (6 bases). Trimming left V 0 bases short and J 5 bases short, with 13 bases between. Germline-derived CDR1 and CDR2 are LNHNV and YYDKDF (reference sequence). The CDR3 has 15 residues. CDR3 sequence (DNA): TGTGCCACCAGCAGAGATGGGAGGTTCGGGGAGACCCAGTACTTC. This sequence encodes CATSRDGRFGETQYF.

Comment on this clonotype: This may arise from a read error, as a much more abundant clone is one base away. The rearrangement links TRBV7-3 to TRBJ2-6; perhaps TRBD1 as D (5 bases). Germline values: CDR1 SGHTA, CDR2 FQGTGA. CDR3 length: 14 amino acids. This CDR3 is CASILGARANVLTF. CDR3 in DNA: TGTGCCAGCATCTTAGGGGCGCGGGCCAACGTCCTGACTTTC.

The chain recombines TRBV12-3 or TRBV12-4 with TRBJ2-5, with D perhaps TRBD2 (6 bases). The CDR3 totals 12 residues. V was cut by 8 bases and J by 5 bases, with 12 bases left in between. The CDR3 spells CASCRDCETQYF. For the CDR3, the DNA is TGTGCCAGCTGCCGGGACTGTGAGACCCAGTACTTC.

This clonotype showed up just a few times. The CDR3 sequence: CASSSNSRTGPLRYTDTQYF. The CDR3 DNA reads as TGTGCCAGCAGCTCGAACTCCCGGACAGGTCCCCTTAGATACACAGATACGCAGTATTTT. The V gene is TRBV7-6, the J gene TRBJ2-3; 7 positions agree with TRBD1. This CDR3 spans 20 amino acids. The V segment lost 4 bases and the J segment 2 bases; nucleotides outside the gene matches: 21. Germline CDR1 SGHVS, CDR2 FNYEAQ.

The rearrangement links TRBV20-1 to TRBJ1-1; D is undetermined. Germline lookup yields CDR1 DFQATT and CDR2 SNEGSKA (reference sequence). The CDR3 is 14 residues long. V dropped 0 bases and J dropped 0 bases, with 8 bases sitting between them. Here the CDR3 reads CSARDHQMNTEAFF. CDR3 sequence (DNA): TGCAGTGCTAGAGATCACCAGATGAACACTGAAGCTTTCTTT.

The J gene is TRBJ2-7, the V gene TRBV6-6, with a weak D call TRBD2 (6 bases). This CDR3 region has 14 residues. The V end was cut by 5 bases, the J end by 5 bases, with 16 bases between. Germline V CDR1 and CDR2: MNHNY, SVGAGI (reference sequence). As DNA, the CDR3 is TGTGCCAGCAGTGACCCGGGGGTTAGGAACGAGCAGTACGTC. Protein product: CASSDPGVRNEQYV.

A note on this clonotype: A much larger clone sits a single nucleotide away, making a read error possible. This rearrangement joins TRBV3-1 to TRBJ1-3, with D uncertain. The CDR3 has 13 amino acids. Germline V lookup: CDR1 LGHDT, CDR2 YNNKEL (reference sequence). V lost 6 bases and J 4 bases, leaving 10 bases between the germline ends. The CDR3 DNA is TGTGCCAGCAGACATATGGTCGGAAACACCATATATTTT. Residues: CASRHMVGNTIYF.

The chain is built from TRBV29-1 and TRBJ1-2; 7 nucleotides line up with TRBD1. J gave up 5 bases and V 6 bases, and 6 bases lay outside the gene matches. Per the germline V gene, CDR1 is SQVTM and CDR2 is ANQGSEA. The CDR3 consists of 12 residues. CDR3 in amino acids: CSVKDRSYGYTF. The CDR3 region has the DNA TGCAGCGTGAAGGACAGGTCATATGGCTACACCTTC.

This chain connects TRBV4-1 to TRBJ2-5; perhaps D is TRBD1 or TRBD2 (5 bases each). Trimming removed 0 bases at V and 5 bases at J, with 19 bases between. Germline-derived CDR1 and CDR2 are MGHRA and YSYEKL. CDR3 length: 17 amino acids. The chain's CDR3 is CASSQDTGTLLKETQYF. Written as DNA, the CDR3 is TGCGCCAGCAGCCAAGATACGGGGACCCTATTGAAGGAGACCCAGTACTTC.

This clonotype was picked up many times. The gene calls are TRBV27 and TRBJ2-5; 14 nucleotides match TRBD2. J lost 5 bases, V lost 4 bases, and 6 bases had no gene match. Per the germline V gene, CDR1 is MNHEY and CDR2 is SMNVEV (reference sequence). The CDR3 extends over 16 amino acids. CDR3 residues: CASSSGLAGGLETQYF. In DNA form, the CDR3 reads TGTGCCAGCAGTTCCGGACTAGCGGGGGGCTTGGAGACCCAGTACTTC.

The chain has TRBV19 and TRBJ1-2; a weak D match, TRBD1 (6 bases). The CDR3 is 15 residues long. Trimming removed 5 bases from V and 4 bases from J, with 17 bases in between. Germline CDR1 is LNHDA and CDR2 is SQIVND (reference sequence). The CDR3 sequence is CASSQKDRWIYGYTF. The CDR3 bases are TGTGCCAGTAGTCAAAAAGACAGGTGGATCTATGGCTACACCTTC.

This clonotype occurred many times. The chain employs TRBV30 and TRBJ2-1; 7 bases align to TRBD2. The CDR3 loop spans 15 amino acids. In germline, CDR1 is GTSNPN, CDR2 SVGIG (reference sequence). Trimming cost V 0 bases and J 8 bases; bases outside gene matches: 10. The CDR3 region has the DNA TGTGCCTGGAGTGTACTGGGGGGGGAGTTCCATGAGCAGTTCTTC. Translation gives CAWSVLGGEFHEQFF.

V gene TRBV7-9 combines with J gene TRBJ2-4; D is undetermined. CDR1 and CDR2 from the germline V gene are SEHNR and FQNEAQ (reference sequence). The V end lost 6 bases, the J end lost 6 bases, and 15 bases lay between the germline ends. The CDR3 consists of 14 residues. CDR3 region: CASSSSNQPNIQYF. CDR3 nucleotides: TGTGCCAGCAGTTCCTCGAATCAGCCAAACATTCAGTACTTC.